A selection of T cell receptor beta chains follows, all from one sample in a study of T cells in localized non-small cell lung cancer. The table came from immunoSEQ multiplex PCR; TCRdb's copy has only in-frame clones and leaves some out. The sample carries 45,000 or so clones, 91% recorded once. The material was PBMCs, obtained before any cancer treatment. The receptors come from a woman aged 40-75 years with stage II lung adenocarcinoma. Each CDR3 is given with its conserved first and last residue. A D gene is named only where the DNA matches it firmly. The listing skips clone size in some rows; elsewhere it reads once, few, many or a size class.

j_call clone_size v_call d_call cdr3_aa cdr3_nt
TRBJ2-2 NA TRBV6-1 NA CASSEDWDTIINTGELFF TGTGCCAGCAGTGAAGACTGGGATACTATTATAAACACCGGGGAGCTGTTTTTT
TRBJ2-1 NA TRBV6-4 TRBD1 CASSKTGTGGNEQFF TGTGCCAGCTCAAAAACCGGGACAGGGGGGAATGAGCAGTTCTTC
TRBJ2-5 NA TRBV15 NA CATSRGGIQETQYF TGTGCCACCAGCAGAGGGGGGATCCAAGAGACCCAGTACTTC
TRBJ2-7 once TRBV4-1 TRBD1 CASSQGGQGEGYEQYF TGCGCCAGCAGCCAAGGTGGGCAGGGGGAAGGCTACGAGCAGTACTTC
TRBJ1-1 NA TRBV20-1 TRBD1 CSARMTGKAFF TGCAGTGCTAGGATGACAGGGAAAGCTTTCTTT
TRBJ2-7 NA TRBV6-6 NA CASSYSYAVSYEQYF TGTGCCAGCAGTTACTCGTATGCGGTATCCTACGAGCAGTACTTC
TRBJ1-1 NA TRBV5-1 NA CASSLGLVLTMNTEAFF TGCGCCAGCAGCTTGGGGCTTGTTCTAACAATGAACACTGAAGCTTTCTTT
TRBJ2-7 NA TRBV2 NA CASSPRAGGSF TGTGCCAGCTCCCCGAGAGCAGGCGGTAGCTTC
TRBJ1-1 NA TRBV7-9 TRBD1 CASSSTGTANTEAFF TGTGCCAGCAGCTCCACCGGGACAGCGAACACTGAAGCTTTCTTT
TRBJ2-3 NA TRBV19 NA CASREGGRDTQYF TGTGCCAGTAGAGAAGGGGGGCGGGATACGCAGTATTTT
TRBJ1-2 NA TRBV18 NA CASSPLRDTAGSYGYTF TGTGCCAGCTCACCGCTCAGGGATACAGCAGGATCCTATGGCTACACCTTC
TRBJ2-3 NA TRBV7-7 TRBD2 CASSSLAGASTDTQYF TGTGCCAGCAGCTCCTTAGCGGGCGCTAGCACAGATACGCAGTATTTT
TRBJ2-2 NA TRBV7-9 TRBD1 CASSLDRGLDNTGELFF TGTGCCAGCAGCTTGGACAGGGGCCTCGATAACACCGGGGAGCTGTTTTTT
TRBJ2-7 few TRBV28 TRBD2 CASSPATSGKYEQYF TGTGCCAGCAGTCCGGCAACTAGCGGGAAGTACGAGCAGTACTTC
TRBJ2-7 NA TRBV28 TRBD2 CASSSGGLAGAYEQYF TGTGCCAGCAGTTCGGGCGGACTAGCCGGGGCCTACGAGCAGTACTTC
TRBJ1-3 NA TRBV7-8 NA CASSSINVGNTIYF TGTGCCAGCAGCTCGATTAATGTTGGAAACACCATATATTTT
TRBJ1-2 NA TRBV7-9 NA CASSLAEGGYTF TGTGCCAGCAGCTTAGCCGAGGGCGGCTACACCTTC
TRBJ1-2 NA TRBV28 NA CASSPPAGGDYGYTF TGTGCCAGCAGTCCCCCCGCTGGTGGTGACTATGGCTACACCTTC
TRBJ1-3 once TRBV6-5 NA CASIHLGAGNTIYF TGTGCCAGCATTCACCTGGGGGCTGGAAACACCATATATTTT
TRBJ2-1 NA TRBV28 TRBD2 CASSFRASGGVEQFF TGTGCCAGCAGTTTCCGGGCTAGCGGGGGGGTTGAGCAGTTCTTC
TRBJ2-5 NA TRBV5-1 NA CASSVQGLGETQYF TGCGCCAGCAGCGTCCAGGGGTTGGGAGAGACCCAGTACTTC